The source of this T cell receptor (beta chain) is a study of cytomegalovirus exposure and HLA in healthy donors. Background on the study: The 120 validation repertoires were produced on the same platform as the 720 or so repertoires of the first cohort. This was reported in a later analysis. Whole-study findings and limits: Rare sequences made up most TCRs, while some public TCRs were found in many donors. Researchers catalogued approximately 170 TCR beta chains as cytomegalovirus-associated.

TCRdb keeps only in-frame clones here, not all; method: immunoSEQ multiplex PCR. The data contain approximately 97,000 clones, approximately 95% of them singletons. The donors were part of the approximately 120-subject validation cohort, which stood apart from the roughly 700-subject first cohort. As for this clone: The antigen remains unidentified.

The germline CDR1 and CDR2 sequences are SEHNR and FQNEAQ (reference sequence). The CDR3 is 13 residues long. The V and J ends lost 2 bases and 9 bases, in that order; junction bases with no gene match: 3. This TCR was recovered from a woman aged 18-30 years in good health and CMV-seronegative. The rearrangement joins TRBV7-9 to TRBJ2-1, with 8 bases identical to TRBD2. Sample: PBMCs. The CDR3: CASSLLSGGEQFF. The DNA of the CDR3 is TGTGCCAGCAGCTTACTGAGCGGGGGTGAGCAGTTCTTC.